This TCR beta chain was observed in a study of T cell responses to AZD1222 COVID-19 vaccine. In regard to this clone: No antigen is known for it.

Study-level results: The study found vaccine-associated CD4 TCRs spanning spike, dominant at 160-218 and 743-854. After the peak T cell response, and only then, were repertoires sampled. Nearly half of spike-specific TCRs reportedly target variant regions that are unmutated in the B.1.351 and B.1.1.7 variants.

Sequencing was performed with immunoSEQ multiplex PCR; in TCRdb, only in-frame clones are kept and a portion is missing. The sample holds approximately 27,000 clones, around 90% seen once. There are 15 residues in the CDR3. CDR1 and CDR2 from the germline V gene are MNHEY and SVGAGI. V shed 7 bases, J shed 0 bases, and the junction held 6 bases outside the gene matches. This specimen consisted of peripheral blood, obtained on day 0 of AZD1222 vaccination. The TCR comes from an adult in good health. V and J are TRBV6-5 and TRBJ1-3; TRBD1 aligns across 7 bases. The chain's CDR3 is CASTSRGNSGNTIYF. The CDR3, as DNA: TGTGCCAGCACATCCAGGGGGAACTCTGGAAACACCATATATTTT.